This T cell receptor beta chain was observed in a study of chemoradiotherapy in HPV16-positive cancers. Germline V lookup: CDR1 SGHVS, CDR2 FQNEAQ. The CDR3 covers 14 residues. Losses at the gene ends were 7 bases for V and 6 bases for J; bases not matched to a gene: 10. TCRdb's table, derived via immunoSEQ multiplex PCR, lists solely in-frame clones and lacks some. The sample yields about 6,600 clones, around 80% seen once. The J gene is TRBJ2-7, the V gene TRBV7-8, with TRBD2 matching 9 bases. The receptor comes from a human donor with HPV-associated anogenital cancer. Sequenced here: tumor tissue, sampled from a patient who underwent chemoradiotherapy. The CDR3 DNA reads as TGTGCCAGCACGCTAGCGGGGACTTGGGCCGAGCAGTACTTC. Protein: CASTLAGTWAEQYF. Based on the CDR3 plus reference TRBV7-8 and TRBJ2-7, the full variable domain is GAGVSQSPRYKVAKRGQDVALRCDPISGHVSLFWYQQALGQGPEFLTYFQNEAQLDKSGLPSDRFFAERPEGSVSTLKIQRTQQEDSAVYLCASTLAGTWAEQYFGPGTRLTVT.